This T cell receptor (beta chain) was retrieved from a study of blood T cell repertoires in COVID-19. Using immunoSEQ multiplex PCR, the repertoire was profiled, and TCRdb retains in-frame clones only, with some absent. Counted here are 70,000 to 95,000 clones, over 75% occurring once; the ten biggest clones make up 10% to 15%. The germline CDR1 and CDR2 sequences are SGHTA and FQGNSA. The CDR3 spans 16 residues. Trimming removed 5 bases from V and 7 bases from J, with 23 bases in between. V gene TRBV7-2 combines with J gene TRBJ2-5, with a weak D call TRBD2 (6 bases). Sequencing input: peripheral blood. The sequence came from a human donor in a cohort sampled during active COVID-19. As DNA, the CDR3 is TGTGCCAGCAGCCCAGGGTCGGGGGTCATGGTGGTGACCCAGTACTTC. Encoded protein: CASSPGSGVMVVTQYF.